One sample yielded the 8 T cell receptor beta chains listed below, sequenced in a study of cytomegalovirus exposure and HLA in healthy donors. The PCR used 60 Vbeta and 13 Jbeta primers. Libraries were prepared by immunoSEQ multiplex PCR; TCRdb keeps only in-frame clonotypes and omits some of them. The sample lists 35,000 to 40,000 clones, roughly 81% occurring once. Sequencing used PBMCs. These receptors were obtained from a man under 40 in good health and CMV-seronegative.

The chain combines TRBV4-1 with TRBJ2-7; D unresolved. V was trimmed by 4 bases and J by 3 bases, leaving 10 bases between them. This CDR3 is built from 13 residues. CDR1 and CDR2 (germline): MGHRA, YSYEKL. The CDR3 bases are TGCGCCAGCAGCCCTAGGCTCAACTACGAGCAGTACTTC. Translating gives CASSPRLNYEQYF.

This chain uses TRBV15 with TRBJ1-2; 8 nucleotides align to TRBD1. The CDR3 extends over 16 amino acids. Germline trimming cut 3 bases from V and 2 bases from J; bases unmatched to any gene: 8. Germline V gene sequence: CDR1 LNHNV, CDR2 YYDKDF (reference sequence). CDR3 sequence: CATSRVTGQVNYGYTF. As DNA, the CDR3 is TGTGCCACCAGCAGGGTGACGGGACAGGTCAACTATGGCTACACCTTC.

The V call is TRBV11-2, the J call TRBJ2-1, with a weak D call TRBD1 (5 bases). Trimming took 6 bases from V and 4 from J, leaving 10 bases between them. This CDR3 spans 13 amino acids. Per the germline V gene, CDR1 is SGHAT and CDR2 is FQNNGV. CDR3 protein: CASSLDRYNEQFF. The CDR3 DNA reads TGTGCCAGCAGTCTAGACAGATACAATGAGCAGTTCTTC.

V usage is TRBV18 and J usage is TRBJ2-6; TRBD1 might be the D (6 bases). Germline-derived CDR1 and CDR2 are KGHSH and LQKENI. The CDR3 is 15 residues long. The ends were cut back, 5 bases at V and 2 bases at J, with 10 bases in the middle. In nucleotides, the CDR3 is TGTGCCAGCTCAGCAGGGGTCACTGGGGCCAACGTCCTGACTTTC. It is translated as CASSAGVTGANVLTF.

The J gene is TRBJ2-6, the V gene TRBV6-5; a possible D gene is TRBD2 (6 bases). CDR1 and CDR2 from the germline V gene are MNHEY and SVGAGI. CDR3 length: 15 amino acids. Trimming removed 4 bases at V and 3 bases at J, with 10 bases between. The CDR3 DNA sequence: TGTGCCAGCAGTTCGCCGGGGGTTGGGGCCAACGTCCTGACTTTC. The encoded protein is CASSSPGVGANVLTF.

About this clone itself: An end of the junction does not agree with germline; a read error may underlie this. CDR3 DNA: TGTTCCAGCACCCCGGGACAGGGGGCGTCTGGGGCCAACGTCCTGACTTTC. It codes for CSSTPGQGASGANVLTF. The chain joins TRBV7-9 to TRBJ2-6, with 12 bases matching TRBD1. Germline loops: CDR1 SEHNR, CDR2 FQNEAQ (reference sequence). This CDR3 is built from 17 residues.

The rearrangement joins TRBV6-5 to TRBJ2-1; weak D call: TRBD1 (6 bases). CDR3 length: 15 residues. The germline CDR1 and CDR2 sequences are MNHEY and SVGAGI. Between the trimmed V and J ends, which lost 2 bases and 7 bases, there was a span of 15 bases. In DNA form, the CDR3 reads TGTGCCAGCAGTTACGACAGGCCCAAGAGGAATGAGCAGTTCTTC. Its protein is CASSYDRPKRNEQFF.

J is TRBJ2-3 and V is TRBV7-9; TRBD1 aligns across 7 bases. Germline CDR1 and CDR2: SEHNR and FQNEAQ (reference sequence). This CDR3 comprises 16 residues. The V and J ends lost 3 bases and 5 bases, in that order; junction bases with no gene match: 11. The CDR3 coding sequence is TGTGCCAGCAGCTTTAACGTCGGACAGGCGAAAGATACGCAGTATTTT. This codes for CASSFNVGQAKDTQYF.